Each of the 3 T cell receptor beta chains below was sequenced from the same sample in a study of blood T cell repertoires in COVID-19. This table comes from immunoSEQ multiplex PCR, and its TCRdb copy is limited to in-frame clones, with some not included. Among roughly 250,000 clones, 75% to 90% were seen once, and the ten largest hold around 9.1%. Sequenced sample: peripheral blood. These receptors came from a human donor in a cohort sampled during active COVID-19.

The chain uses TRBV27 and TRBJ1-2; D is perhaps TRBD1 (6 bases). V dropped 6 bases and J dropped 4 bases, with 12 bases sitting between them. Germline loops: CDR1 MNHEY, CDR2 SMNVEV (reference sequence). The CDR3 has 13 residues. CDR3 protein: CASRRQASYGYTF. CDR3 nucleotides: TGTGCCAGCAGACGACAGGCTTCCTATGGCTACACCTTC.

The J gene is TRBJ2-1, the V gene TRBV19, with 9 bases lining up with TRBD2. J gave up 4 bases and V 6 bases, and 7 bases lay outside the gene matches. The CDR3 has 15 amino acids. Germline values: CDR1 LNHDA, CDR2 SQIVND (reference sequence). CDR3 in DNA: TGTGCCAGTAGGAGAAATCTAGCGGGGTACAATGAGCAGTTCTTC. Its protein product is CASRRNLAGYNEQFF.

This chain connects TRBV4-3 to TRBJ2-1, with 9 bases identical to TRBD1. This CDR3 has 16 amino acids. Looked up from germline, CDR1 is LGHNA and CDR2 is YSLEER. After removal of 0 bases from V and 4 bases from J, the junction contained 4 bases not matched to a gene. DNA of the CDR3: TGCGCCAGCAGCCAAGATCGAGGACAGGGGTACAATGAGCAGTTCTTC. This translates into CASSQDRGQGYNEQFF.